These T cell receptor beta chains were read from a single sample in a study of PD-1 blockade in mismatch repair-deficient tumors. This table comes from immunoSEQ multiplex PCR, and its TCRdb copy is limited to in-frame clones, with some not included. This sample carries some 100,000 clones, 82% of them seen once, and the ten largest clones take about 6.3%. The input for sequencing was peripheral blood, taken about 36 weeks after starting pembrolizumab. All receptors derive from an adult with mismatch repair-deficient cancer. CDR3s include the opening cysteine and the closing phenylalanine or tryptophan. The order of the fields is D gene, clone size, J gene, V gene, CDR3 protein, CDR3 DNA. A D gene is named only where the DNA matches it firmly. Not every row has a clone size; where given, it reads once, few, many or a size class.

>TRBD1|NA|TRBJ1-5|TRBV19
CASSSGQSNQPQHF
TGTGCCAGTAGTTCGGGACAGAGCAATCAGCCCCAGCATTTT
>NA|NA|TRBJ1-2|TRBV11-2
CASSPLNQAAYGGYTF
TGTGCCAGCAGCCCCCTCAATCAAGCCGCGTATGGAGGCTACACCTTC
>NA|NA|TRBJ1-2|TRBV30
CAWTLSFEKSYGYTF
TGTGCCTGGACCCTCTCCTTCGAGAAGAGCTATGGCTACACCTTC
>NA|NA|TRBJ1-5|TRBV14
CASSQDVYGLMGHTNSNQPQHF
TGTGCCAGCAGCCAAGATGTGTATGGTCTTATGGGACACACAAATAGCAATCAGCCCCAGCATTTT
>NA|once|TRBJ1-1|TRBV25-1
CASSELEGRTEAFF
TGTGCCAGCAGTGAATTGGAAGGACGGACTGAAGCTTTCTTT
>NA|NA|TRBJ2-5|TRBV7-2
CASSPRTVVRVGAQYF
TGTGCCAGCAGCCCTCGGACGGTCGTCCGTGTAGGTGCCCAGTACTTC
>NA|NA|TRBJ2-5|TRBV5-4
CASGDASRQETQYF
TGTGCCAGCGGCGACGCTAGCCGCCAAGAGACCCAGTACTTC
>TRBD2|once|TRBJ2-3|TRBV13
CASSQGLAGGGDTQYF
TGTGCCAGCAGCCAAGGGCTAGCGGGAGGGGGCGATACGCAGTATTTT
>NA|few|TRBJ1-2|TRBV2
CASSERSYGPYGYTF
TGTGCCAGCAGTGAACGGTCGTATGGGCCCTATGGCTACACCTTC
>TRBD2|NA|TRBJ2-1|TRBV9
CASSDGTSGSISYNEQFF
TGTGCCAGCAGCGACGGGACTAGCGGGAGTATCTCCTACAATGAGCAGTTCTTC
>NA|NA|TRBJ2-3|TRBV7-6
CASSLARGRSTDTQYF
TGTGCCAGCAGCTTAGCGCGGGGCAGAAGCACAGATACGCAGTATTTT
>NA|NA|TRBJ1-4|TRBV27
CASSFSGFEKLFF
TGTGCCAGCAGTTTTTCCGGGTTCGAAAAACTGTTTTTT
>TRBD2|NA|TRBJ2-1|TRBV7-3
CASSLSTGASGSYNEQFF
TGTGCCAGCAGCTTGTCCACCGGGGCTAGCGGCTCCTACAATGAGCAGTTCTTC
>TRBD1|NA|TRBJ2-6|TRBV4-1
CASSPSPGTGGPSGANVLTF
TGCGCCAGCAGCCCCTCACCCGGGACAGGGGGCCCCTCTGGGGCCAACGTCCTGACTTTC
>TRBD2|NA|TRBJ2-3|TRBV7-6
CASSPRLAGDTQYF
TGTGCCAGCAGCCCTAGACTAGCGGGAGATACGCAGTATTTT
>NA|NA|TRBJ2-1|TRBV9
CASSVGPESYNEQFF
TGTGCCAGCAGCGTAGGACCGGAGTCCTACAATGAGCAGTTCTTC
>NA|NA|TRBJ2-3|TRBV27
CASSGAQYTDTQYF
TGTGCCAGCAGTGGGGCACAGTACACAGATACGCAGTATTTT
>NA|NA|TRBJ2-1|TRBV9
CASSPLIGGHAEQFF
TGTGCCAGCAGCCCACTGATCGGGGGCCACGCTGAGCAGTTCTTC
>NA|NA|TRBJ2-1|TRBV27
CASRDYNEQFF
TGTGCCAGCAGGGACTACAATGAGCAGTTCTTC
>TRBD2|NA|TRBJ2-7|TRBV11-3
CASSLSNFGTSGIEQYF
TGTGCCAGCAGCTTAAGTAACTTCGGGACTAGCGGGATCGAGCAGTACTTC
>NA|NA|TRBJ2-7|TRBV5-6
CASSLVPGGDYEQYF
TGTGCCAGCAGCTTGGTCCCCGGGGGCGATTACGAGCAGTACTTC
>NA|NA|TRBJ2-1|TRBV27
CASSLGTITSSYNEQFF
TGTGCCAGCAGTTTAGGTACTATCACAAGCTCCTACAATGAGCAGTTCTTC
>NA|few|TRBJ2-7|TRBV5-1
CASSFSRPNEQYF
TGCGCCAGCAGCTTTTCCCGCCCTAACGAGCAGTACTTC
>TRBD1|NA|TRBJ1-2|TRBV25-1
CASTKPGGNGYTF
TGTGCCAGCACCAAGCCAGGGGGCAATGGCTACACCTTC
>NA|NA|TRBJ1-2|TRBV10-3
CAISEPARESPNYGYTF
TGTGCCATCAGTGAACCAGCAAGGGAAAGTCCTAACTATGGCTACACCTTC
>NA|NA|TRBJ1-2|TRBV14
CASSQEDRIGGYTF
TGTGCCAGCAGCCAAGAAGACAGGATTGGCGGCTACACCTTC
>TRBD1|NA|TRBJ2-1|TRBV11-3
CASSSGVGTGSYNEQFF
TGTGCCAGCAGCTCAGGCGTGGGGACAGGGAGCTACAATGAGCAGTTCTTC
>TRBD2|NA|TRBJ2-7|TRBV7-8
CASSLGGWGLAGYSTHEQYF
TGTGCCAGCAGCTTAGGTGGATGGGGACTAGCGGGATATAGTACCCACGAGCAGTACTTC
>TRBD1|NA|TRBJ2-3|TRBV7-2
CASSSRTGADTQYF
TGTGCCAGCAGCTCCCGGACAGGAGCAGATACGCAGTATTTT
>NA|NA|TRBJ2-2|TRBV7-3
CASSLTRGPGELFF
TGTGCCAGCAGCTTAACACGCGGGCCGGGGGAGCTGTTTTTT
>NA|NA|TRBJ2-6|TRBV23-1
CASNGQITFWANVLTF
TGCGCCAGCAACGGACAGATAACCTTCTGGGCCAACGTCCTGACTTTC
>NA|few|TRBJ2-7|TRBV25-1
CASSEYGEQYF
TGTGCCAGCAGTGAATACGGCGAGCAGTACTTC
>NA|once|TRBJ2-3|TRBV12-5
CASGPGGGGLSTDTQYF
TGTGCTAGTGGGCCAGGGGGAGGGGGCCTGAGCACAGATACGCAGTATTTT
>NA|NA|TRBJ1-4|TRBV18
CASSPSGMPVEKLFF
TGTGCCAGCTCACCATCGGGGATGCCTGTTGAAAAACTGTTTTTT
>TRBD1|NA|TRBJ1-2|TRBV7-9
CASSNRDRGGINYGYTF
TGTGCCAGCAGCAACCGGGACAGGGGAGGAATAAACTATGGCTACACCTTC
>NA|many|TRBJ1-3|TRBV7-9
CASSQDEGGGNTIYF
TGTGCCAGCAGCCAAGATGAGGGGGGAGGAAACACCATATATTTT
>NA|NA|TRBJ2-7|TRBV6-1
CASRDGSFYEQYF
TGTGCCAGCAGGGACGGATCCTTCTACGAGCAGTACTTC
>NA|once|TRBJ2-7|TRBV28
CASSIGTQYEQYF
TGTGCCAGCAGTATAGGGACTCAATACGAGCAGTACTTC
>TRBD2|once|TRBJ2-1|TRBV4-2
CASSQERLAGGWFNEQFF
TGTGCCAGCAGCCAGGAAAGACTAGCGGGAGGGTGGTTCAATGAGCAGTTCTTC
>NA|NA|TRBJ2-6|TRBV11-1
CASSLAPNSGANVLTF
TGTGCCAGCAGCTTAGCCCCAAACTCTGGGGCCAACGTCCTGACTTTC
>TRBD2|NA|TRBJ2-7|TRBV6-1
CASSLPSGDYEQYF
TGTGCCAGCAGCTTACCTAGCGGCGACTACGAGCAGTACTTC
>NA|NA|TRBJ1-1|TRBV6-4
CASSDGQGNTEAFF
TGTGCCAGCAGTGACGGGCAGGGGAACACTGAAGCTTTCTTT
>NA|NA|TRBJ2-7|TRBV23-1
CASSHRTGRAYEQYF
TGCGCCAGCAGTCACCGGACAGGGAGGGCCTACGAGCAGTACTTC
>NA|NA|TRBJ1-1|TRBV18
CASSPGLMNTEAFF
TGTGCCAGCTCACCCGGATTGATGAACACTGAAGCTTTCTTT
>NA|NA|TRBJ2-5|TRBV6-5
CASSSPPSGTQYF
TGTGCCAGCAGTTCCCCACCATCAGGGACCCAGTACTTC
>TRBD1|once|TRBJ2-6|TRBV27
CASSFVRGQGSGANVLTF
TGTGCCAGCAGTTTCGTCAGGGGGCAAGGATCTGGGGCCAACGTCCTGACTTTC
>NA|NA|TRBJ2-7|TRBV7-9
CASSPKGNYEQYF
TGTGCCAGCAGCCCCAAAGGGAACTACGAGCAGTACTTC
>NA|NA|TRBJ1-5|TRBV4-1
CASSQDPHDSNQPQHF
TGCGCCAGCAGCCAAGATCCTCACGATAGCAATCAGCCCCAGCATTTT
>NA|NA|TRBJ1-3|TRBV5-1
CASSLDPPSLGNTIYF
TGCGCCAGCAGCTTGGATCCGCCGAGTCTTGGAAACACCATATATTTT
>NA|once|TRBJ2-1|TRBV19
CASSTGTPEQFF
TGTGCCAGTAGTACCGGGACCCCTGAGCAGTTCTTC
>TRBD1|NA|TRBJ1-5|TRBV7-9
CASSTQGDNQPQHF
TGTGCCAGCAGCACACAGGGGGACAATCAGCCCCAGCATTTT
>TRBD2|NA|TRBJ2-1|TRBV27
CASSSTSGSPNEQFF
TGTGCCAGCAGTTCTACTAGCGGGAGCCCCAATGAGCAGTTCTTC
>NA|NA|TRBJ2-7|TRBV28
CASSWSSGQYF
TGTGCCAGCAGTTGGAGCTCAGGGCAGTACTTC
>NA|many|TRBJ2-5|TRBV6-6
CASRSGNFQETQYF
TGTGCCAGCAGGTCCGGGAACTTCCAAGAGACCCAGTACTTC
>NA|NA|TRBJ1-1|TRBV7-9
CASSSLSGTHDAFF
TGTGCCAGCAGCTCACTGTCCGGGACCCACGACGCTTTCTTT
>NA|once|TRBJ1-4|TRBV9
CASSVDSEPTNEKLFF
TGTGCCAGCAGCGTAGATTCCGAGCCAACTAATGAAAAACTGTTTTTT
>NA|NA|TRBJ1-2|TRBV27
CASSLSAVGSGGYTF
TGTGCCAGCAGTTTATCGGCGGTGGGCTCTGGGGGCTACACCTTC
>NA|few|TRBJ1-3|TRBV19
CASSTYRENTIYF
TGTGCCAGTAGTACGTACAGGGAGAACACCATATATTTT